These T cell receptor beta chains were read from a single sample in a study of blood T cells in healthy people across ages. TCRdb analysed the 5' RACE reads with MiXCR anew, one entry per CDR3 protein. The sample records approximately 680,000 distinct CDR3 sequences, around 32% being singletons. The sequenced sample consisted of blood. These receptors originate from a woman over 75 in good health. The CDR3 runs from the conserved cysteine through the conserved F or W. A D gene is named only where the DNA matches it firmly. Expanded clones get a size class; other rows say once, few or many, or leave the size out.

CASRSDRGFTEAFF	TGTGCCAGCAGGTCGGACAGGGGGTTCACTGAAGCTTTCTTT	TRBJ1-1	-	TRBD1	14	TRBV7-2
CVSSQFQDSNQPQHF	TGTGTCAGCAGCCAGTTCCAGGATAGCAATCAGCCCCAGCATTTT	TRBJ1-5	-	-	15	TRBV4-2
CASSSDKARMNTEAFF	TGTGCCAGCAGTTCAGACAAGGCTCGCATGAACACTGAAGCTTTCTTT	TRBJ1-1	-	-	16	TRBV2
CASSPDSEAFF	TGTGCCAGCTCACCGGACAGTGAAGCTTTCTTT	TRBJ1-1	-	-	11	TRBV18
CASSVVGTGKADTQYF	TGTGCCAGCAGCGTAGTAGGGACAGGGAAAGCAGATACGCAGTATTTT	TRBJ2-3	many	TRBD1	16	TRBV9
CASSAHTNTGELFF	TGTGCCAGCAGTGCACATACGAACACCGGGGAGCTGTTTTTT	TRBJ2-2	-	-	14	TRBV2
CSAIRTSGSNEQYF	TGCAGTGCGATAAGGACTAGCGGGAGCAACGAGCAGTACTTC	TRBJ2-7	-	TRBD2	14	TRBV20-1
CASSEGAQFGYTF	TGTGCCAGCAGTGAAGGGGCCCAATTCGGCTACACCTTC	TRBJ1-2	many	-	13	TRBV2
CASSHRGRTSYEQYF	TGTGCCAGCAGCCACAGGGGGCGAACTTCCTACGAGCAGTACTTC	TRBJ2-7	-	TRBD1	15	TRBV13
CSALSGTSGGYEQYF	TGCAGTGCTCTTTCCGGGACTAGCGGGGGATACGAGCAGTACTTC	TRBJ2-7	many	TRBD2	15	TRBV20-1
CATSDRETQYF	TGTGCCACCAGTGATCGGGAGACCCAGTACTTC	TRBJ2-5	-	-	11	TRBV24-1
CASSQEGGLAVTDTQYF	TGCGCCAGCAGCCAAGAGGGGGGACTAGCGGTAACAGATACGCAGTATTTT	TRBJ2-3	-	TRBD2	17	TRBV4-1
CASSEDGTDTQYF	TGTGCCAGCAGCGAAGACGGCACAGATACGCAGTATTTT	TRBJ2-3	few	-	13	TRBV2
CASSPSRDEQFF	TGTGCCAGCAGCCCGTCTCGCGATGAGCAGTTCTTC	TRBJ2-1	many	-	12	TRBV7-2